The 6 T cell receptor beta chains presented below share a single source sample, sequenced in a study of CD4 T cell repertoires in COVID-19. Libraries were prepared by immunoSEQ multiplex PCR; TCRdb keeps only in-frame clonotypes and omits some of them. The data contain about 22,000 clones, 80% to 90% of them singletons. These memory T cells were uncultured and sequenced directly after ex vivo isolation. Sequenced material: central memory CD4+ T cells from blood, taken before the COVID-19 pandemic. The receptors stem from a human donor who had COVID-19.

This chain links TRBV30 with TRBJ1-6; D is ambiguous. CDR3 length: 14 residues. Trimming shortened V by 0 bases and J by 8 bases, and 11 bases separated the two germline ends. Per the germline V gene, CDR1 is GTSNPN and CDR2 is SVGIG (reference sequence). The CDR3 sequence is CAWSVNSIYSPLHF. DNA of the CDR3: TGTGCCTGGAGTGTAAACAGCATTTATTCACCCCTCCACTTT.

This chain uses TRBV7-6 with TRBJ2-7; 10 nucleotides align to TRBD2. V trimming: 5 bases; J trimming: 6 bases; junction bases outside the gene matches: 19. Germline CDR1 reads SGHVS; CDR2 reads FNYEAQ. The CDR3 covers 18 residues. The CDR3 loop reads CASSALVGLAGGSSEQYF. The CDR3 DNA sequence: TGTGCCAGCAGCGCCTTGGTGGGGTTAGCGGGGGGCTCAAGCGAGCAGTACTTC. Full variable domain (rest looked up from reference TRBV7-6 and TRBJ2-7): GAGVSQSPRYKVTKRGQDVALRCDPISGHVSLYWYRQALGQGPEFLTYFNYEAQQDKSGLPNDRFSAERPEGSISTLTIQRTEQRDSAMYRCASSALVGLAGGSSEQYFGPGTRLTVT.

In DNA, the CDR3 is TGTGCCAGCAGCTTAGGGCTAGCGGGGGGGACCCAGTACTTC. Residues: CASSLGLAGGTQYF. This sequence joins TRBV7-2 and TRBJ2-5, with 11 bases that match TRBD2. Losses at the gene ends were 1 base for V and 7 bases for J; bases not matched to a gene: 2. There are 14 residues in the CDR3. Germline V gives CDR1 SGHTA, CDR2 FQGNSA.

The chain employs TRBV5-1 and TRBJ2-1; D is undetermined. Per germline, CDR1 SGHRS and CDR2 YFSETQ. Trimming shortened V by 3 bases and J by 0 bases, and 7 bases separated the two germline ends. The CDR3 covers 14 residues. The CDR3 is CASSSPSSYNEQFF. DNA for the CDR3: TGCGCCAGCAGCTCCCCTAGCTCCTACAATGAGCAGTTCTTC. The variable domain in full, completed from reference TRBV5-1 and TRBJ2-1, reads KAGVTQTPRYLIKTRGQQVTLSCSPISGHRSVSWYQQTPGQGLQFLFEYFSETQRNKGNFPGRFSGRQFSNSRSEMNVSTLELGDSALYLCASSSPSSYNEQFFGPGTRLTVL.

This clone is a singleton in its sample. Here the CDR3 DNA reads TGTGCCAGAAGCTTAGGCGGTATTGGGTACGAGCAGTACTTC. It is translated as CARSLGGIGYEQYF. The chain is built from TRBV7-5 and TRBJ2-7; the D segment call TRBD2 is taken from the table without a DNA check. TRBV7-5 is termed a pseudogene. The CDR3 has 14 amino acids.

The rearrangement joins TRBV5-5 to TRBJ2-6; 9 nucleotides line up with TRBD1. CDR3 size: 18 residues. The J segment lost 0 bases and the V segment lost 2 bases, leaving 6 bases of the junction unmatched. Germline lookup yields CDR1 SGHKS and CDR2 YYEKEE (reference sequence). The CDR3 is CASSLPGQGYSGANVLTF. The CDR3 bases are TGTGCCAGCAGCTTACCGGGACAGGGATACTCTGGGGCCAACGTCCTGACTTTC.